This T cell receptor (beta chain) was obtained from a study of blood T cells in healthy people across ages. For the second PCR, which ran for 7 to 11 cycles, a sample-barcoded 5' primer and a J-beta primer mix were used. TCRdb re-called the 5' RACE reads with MiXCR, one entry per CDR3 protein. The sample has some 760,000 distinct CDR3 sequences; 25% are singletons. Germline V gives CDR1 SQVTM, CDR2 ANQGSEA. V was pared by 7 bases and J by 3 bases, with 8 bases of the junction left unmatched. This CDR3 is built from 13 residues. The sample was also reused in another study, on T cells of mothers and their children. This second report adds: All donors were healthy and Caucasian; they were a few mothers and their six children.

The clonotype was recovered from a boy aged 5-17 years in good health. The sample consisted of blood. The chain employs TRBV29-1 and TRBJ1-1; 7 bases are a match to TRBD1. This CDR3 is CSAKGARDTEAFF. The CDR3 nucleotides are TGCAGCGCCAAGGGGGCGCGGGACACTGAAGCTTTCTTT.